The rows below give T cell receptor beta chains drawn from one sample of a study of blood T cell repertoires in COVID-19. Libraries were prepared by immunoSEQ multiplex PCR; TCRdb keeps only in-frame clonotypes and omits some of them. Here the sample spans hundreds of thousands of clones, over 75% being singletons. The sequenced sample consisted of peripheral blood. Every receptor here comes from an older man with acute or convalescent COVID-19. The CDR3 runs from the conserved cysteine through the conserved F or W. Fields, in order: D gene, V gene, J gene, clone size, CDR3 protein, CDR3 DNA. A D gene is named only where the DNA matches it firmly. The size entry is marked missing in some rows and otherwise reads once, few, many or a size class.

>-|TRBV7-9|TRBJ1-5|-
CASSLEGQPQHF
TGTGCCAGCAGTTTGGAGGGGCAGCCCCAGCATTTT
>-|TRBV19|TRBJ1-4|-
CASSIVGNEKLFF
TGTGCCAGTAGTATAGTCGGGAATGAAAAACTGTTTTTT
>-|TRBV25-1|TRBJ2-1|-
CASSGIKRTSYNEQFF
TGTGCCAGCAGTGGCATAAAGCGGACCTCCTACAATGAGCAGTTCTTC
>-|TRBV7-9|TRBJ1-4|-
CASSLVGGPAEKLFF
TGTGCCAGCAGCTTAGTCGGGGGACCTGCCGAAAAACTGTTTTTT
>-|TRBV10-3|TRBJ2-1|-
CAISESGGDYNEQFF
TGTGCCATCAGTGAAAGCGGCGGGGACTACAATGAGCAGTTCTTC
>-|TRBV3-1/TRBV3-2|TRBJ1-4|-
CASSQEEQTTNEKLFF
TGTGCCAGCAGCCAAGAAGAACAAACAACTAATGAAAAACTGTTTTTT
>-|TRBV7-9|TRBJ1-5|-
CASRPSRSNQPQHF
TGTGCCAGCAGACCGTCCCGGAGCAATCAGCCCCAGCATTTT
>TRBD2|TRBV15|TRBJ2-2|once
CATSRSNWGGNTGELFF
TGTGCCACCAGCAGAAGCAACTGGGGGGGAAACACCGGGGAGCTGTTTTTT
>TRBD1|TRBV5-1|TRBJ2-5|-
CASSLAGTGETQYF
TGCGCCAGCAGCTTGGCGGGGACAGGAGAGACCCAGTACTTC
>-|TRBV12-5|TRBJ2-7|-
CASAVHEQYF
TGTGCTAGTGCAGTTCACGAGCAGTACTTC
>TRBD2|TRBV9|TRBJ2-1|once
CASSIGLAGSKSYNEQFF
TGTGCCAGCAGCATTGGACTAGCGGGGAGTAAATCGTACAATGAGCAGTTCTTC
>-|TRBV19|TRBJ2-2|-
CASTAGQGVATGELFF
TGTGCCAGTACCGCCGGGCAGGGCGTCGCAACCGGGGAGCTGTTTTTT
>-|TRBV10-3|TRBJ1-4|-
CAIGEAATNEKLFF
TGTGCCATCGGGGAGGCAGCCACTAATGAAAAACTGTTTTTT
>-|TRBV10-3|TRBJ2-5|-
CAISESRVETQYF
TGTGCCATCAGTGAGTCGAGGGTGGAGACCCAGTACTTC
>-|TRBV30|TRBJ2-6|-
CAWGAVSSGANVLTF
TGTGCCTGGGGGGCAGTCTCCTCTGGGGCCAACGTCCTGACTTTC
>-|TRBV30|TRBJ2-3|-
CAWSVSGASTDTQYF
TGTGCCTGGAGTGTCTCAGGGGCTAGCACAGATACGCAGTATTTT
>-|TRBV5-1|TRBJ2-2|-
CASRPPKGDTGELFF
TGCGCCAGCAGACCGCCCAAGGGGGACACCGGGGAGCTGTTTTTT
>TRBD1|TRBV28|TRBJ2-7|-
CASSSPLRDLGQSLYEQYF
TGTGCCAGCAGTTCTCCTTTAAGGGACCTGGGACAGAGTCTCTACGAGCAGTACTTC
>-|TRBV7-9|TRBJ2-7|-
CASSPGTYEQYF
TGTGCCAGCAGCCCCGGGACCTACGAGCAGTACTTC
>TRBD1|TRBV7-8|TRBJ2-6|-
CASSLQGAAGANVLTF
TGTGCCAGCAGCCTGCAGGGGGCTGCTGGGGCCAACGTCCTGACTTTC
>-|TRBV9|TRBJ1-3|-
CASSAVEVSGNTIYF
TGTGCCAGCAGCGCCGTGGAGGTCTCTGGAAACACCATATATTTT
>-|TRBV19|TRBJ2-2|-
CASTKVGVTGELFF
TGTGCCAGTACCAAAGTCGGGGTAACCGGGGAGCTGTTTTTT